Reported below is one TCR beta chain. This sample is drawn from a study of T-cell reconstitution after alpha-beta-depleted transplantation in children. Researchers prepared the TCRbeta library using unique molecular identifiers, the study reports. TCRdb independently ran MiXCR on the PCR reads; one entry per CDR3 protein. Seen here are approximately 240,000 distinct CDR3 sequences, approximately 9% observed once, and the top ten hold 5% to 7%. The CDR3 spans 15 residues. From germline, CDR1 is DFQATT and CDR2 SNEGSKA (reference sequence). Trimming left V 0 bases short and J 3 bases short, with 12 bases between.

The chain combines TRBV20-1 with TRBJ2-1; D might be TRBD2 (6 bases). Here the sequenced sample was PBMCs from the stem cell graft donor, taken from the stem cell graft. The sequence derives from a human donor who donated a stem cell graft to a child with acute lymphoblastic leukemia. This CDR3 reads CSARDFGGIYNEQFF. CDR3 bases: TGCAGTGCTAGAGATTTTGGGGGGATCTACAATGAGCAGTTCTTC.